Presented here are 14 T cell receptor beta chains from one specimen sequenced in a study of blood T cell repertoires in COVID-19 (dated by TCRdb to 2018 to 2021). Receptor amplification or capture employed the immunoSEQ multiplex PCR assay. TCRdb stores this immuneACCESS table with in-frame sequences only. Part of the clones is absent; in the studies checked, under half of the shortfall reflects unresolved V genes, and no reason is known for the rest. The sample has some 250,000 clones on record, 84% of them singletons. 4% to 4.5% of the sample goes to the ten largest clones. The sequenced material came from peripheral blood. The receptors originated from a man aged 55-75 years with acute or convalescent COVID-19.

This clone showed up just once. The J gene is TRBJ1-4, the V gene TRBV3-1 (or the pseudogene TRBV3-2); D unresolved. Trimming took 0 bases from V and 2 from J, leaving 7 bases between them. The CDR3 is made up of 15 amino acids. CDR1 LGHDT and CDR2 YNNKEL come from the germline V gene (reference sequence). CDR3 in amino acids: CASSQDGGTNEKLFF. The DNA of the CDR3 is TGTGCCAGCAGCCAAGATGGAGGGACTAATGAAAAACTGTTTTTT.

DNA for the CDR3: TGTGCCAGTAGTCGGGGCAGGGGGCAGGGGGCCAACGTCCTGACTTTC. This codes for CASSRGRGQGANVLTF. The V call is TRBV19, the J call TRBJ2-6; 8 nucleotides line up with TRBD1. The CDR3 covers 16 residues. With V trimmed by 5 bases and J by 4 bases, 7 bases remained unmatched. The V gene's germline CDR1 is LNHDA and CDR2 SQIVND (reference sequence).

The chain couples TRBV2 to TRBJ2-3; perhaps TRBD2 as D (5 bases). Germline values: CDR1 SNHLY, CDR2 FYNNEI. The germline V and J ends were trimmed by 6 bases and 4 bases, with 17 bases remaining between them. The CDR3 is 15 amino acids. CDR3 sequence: CASSSLRTGPDTQYF. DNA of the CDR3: TGTGCCAGCAGCTCCCTTCGGACTGGGCCAGATACGCAGTATTTT.

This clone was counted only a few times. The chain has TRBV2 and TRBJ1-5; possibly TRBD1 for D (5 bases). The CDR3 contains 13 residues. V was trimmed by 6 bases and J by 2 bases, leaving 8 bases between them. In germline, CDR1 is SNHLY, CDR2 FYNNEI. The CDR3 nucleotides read TGTGCCAGCAGCGCACAGGGCAATCAGCCCCAGCATTTT. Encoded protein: CASSAQGNQPQHF.

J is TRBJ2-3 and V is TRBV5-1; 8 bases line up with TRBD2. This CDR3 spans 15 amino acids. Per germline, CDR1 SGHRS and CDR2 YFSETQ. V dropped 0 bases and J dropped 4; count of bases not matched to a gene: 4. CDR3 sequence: CASSLGGTSADTQYF. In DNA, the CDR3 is TGCGCCAGCAGCTTGGGAGGGACTAGTGCAGATACGCAGTATTTT.

The CDR3 loop reads CASNRGGLNTEAFF. The CDR3 DNA is TGTGCCAGTAATCGAGGGGGCCTGAACACTGAAGCTTTCTTT. The chain is built from TRBV19 and TRBJ1-1, with 7 nucleotides matching TRBD1. This CDR3 spans 14 amino acids. V was pared by 7 bases and J by 0 bases, with 5 bases of the junction left unmatched. The germline gives CDR1 LNHDA, CDR2 SQIVND (reference sequence).

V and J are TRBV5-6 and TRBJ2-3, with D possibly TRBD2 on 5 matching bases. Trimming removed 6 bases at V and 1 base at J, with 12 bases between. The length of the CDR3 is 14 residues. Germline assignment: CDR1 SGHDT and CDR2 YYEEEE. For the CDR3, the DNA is TGTGCCAGCACACCTCTCGGGGGCACAGATACGCAGTATTTT. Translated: CASTPLGGTDTQYF.

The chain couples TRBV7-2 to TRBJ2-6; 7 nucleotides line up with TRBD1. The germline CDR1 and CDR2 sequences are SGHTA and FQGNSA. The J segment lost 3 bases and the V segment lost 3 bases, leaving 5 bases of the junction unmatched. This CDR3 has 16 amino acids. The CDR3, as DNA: TGTGCCAGCAGCTTGCTAGGGGGCCTTGGGGCCAACGTCCTGACTTTC. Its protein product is CASSLLGGLGANVLTF.

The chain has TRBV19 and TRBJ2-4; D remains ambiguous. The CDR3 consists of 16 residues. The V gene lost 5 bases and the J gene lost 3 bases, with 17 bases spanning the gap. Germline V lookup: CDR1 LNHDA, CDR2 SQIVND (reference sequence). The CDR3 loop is CASSRSPLTGKNIQYF. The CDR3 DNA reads TGTGCCAGTAGTCGATCGCCTCTAACGGGCAAAAACATTCAGTACTTC.

CDR3 DNA sequence: TGTGCCACCAGCCGACAGGGGGGTCAGCCCCAGCATTTT. Translated: CATSRQGGQPQHF. This chain uses TRBV15 with TRBJ1-5, with TRBD1 matching over 9 bases. Germline values: CDR1 LNHNV, CDR2 YYDKDF (reference sequence). CDR3 length: 13 amino acids. V shed 5 bases, J shed 6 bases, and the junction held 2 bases outside the gene matches.

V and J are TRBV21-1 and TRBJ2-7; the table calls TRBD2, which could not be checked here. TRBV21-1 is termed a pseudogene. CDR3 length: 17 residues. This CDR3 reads CASSKRRTSGGTYEQYF. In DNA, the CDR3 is TGTGCCAGCAGCAAACGCCGCACTAGCGGGGGGACCTACGAGCAGTACTTC.

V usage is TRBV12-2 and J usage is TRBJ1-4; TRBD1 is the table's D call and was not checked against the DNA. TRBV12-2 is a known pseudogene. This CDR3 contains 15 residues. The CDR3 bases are TGTGCAAGTCGCTTAGCGCACCAGGGCAGCGAAAAACTGTTTTTT. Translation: CASRLAHQGSEKLFF.

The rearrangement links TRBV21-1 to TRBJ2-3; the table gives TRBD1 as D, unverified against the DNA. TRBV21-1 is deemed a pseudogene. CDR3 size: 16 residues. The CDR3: CASSTRTGKVTDTQYF. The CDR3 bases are TGTGCCAGCAGCACCCGGACAGGGAAGGTCACAGATACGCAGTATTTT.

The CDR3 protein is CASSLGLGGAAGELFF. Written as DNA, the CDR3 is TGCGCCAGCAGCTTGGGGTTAGGAGGTGCCGCCGGGGAGCTGTTTTTT. This chain connects TRBV5-1 to TRBJ2-2, with D maybe TRBD2 (5 bases). Germline CDR1 SGHRS, CDR2 YFSETQ. This CDR3 region has 16 residues. V was cut by 0 bases and J by 6 bases, with 15 bases left in between.